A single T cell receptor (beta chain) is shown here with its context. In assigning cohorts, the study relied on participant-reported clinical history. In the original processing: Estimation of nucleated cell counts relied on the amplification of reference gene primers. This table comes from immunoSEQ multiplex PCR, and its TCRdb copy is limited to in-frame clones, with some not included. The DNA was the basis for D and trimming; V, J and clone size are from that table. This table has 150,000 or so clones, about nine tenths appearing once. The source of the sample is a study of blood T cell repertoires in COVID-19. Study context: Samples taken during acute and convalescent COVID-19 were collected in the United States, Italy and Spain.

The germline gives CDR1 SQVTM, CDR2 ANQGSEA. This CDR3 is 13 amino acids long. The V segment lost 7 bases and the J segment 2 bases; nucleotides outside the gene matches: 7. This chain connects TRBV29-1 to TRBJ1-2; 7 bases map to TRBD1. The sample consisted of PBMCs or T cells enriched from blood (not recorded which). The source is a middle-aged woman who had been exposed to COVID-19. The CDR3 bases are TGCAGCGCGGGACAGCAAACGAACTATGGCTACACCTTC. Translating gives CSAGQQTNYGYTF.